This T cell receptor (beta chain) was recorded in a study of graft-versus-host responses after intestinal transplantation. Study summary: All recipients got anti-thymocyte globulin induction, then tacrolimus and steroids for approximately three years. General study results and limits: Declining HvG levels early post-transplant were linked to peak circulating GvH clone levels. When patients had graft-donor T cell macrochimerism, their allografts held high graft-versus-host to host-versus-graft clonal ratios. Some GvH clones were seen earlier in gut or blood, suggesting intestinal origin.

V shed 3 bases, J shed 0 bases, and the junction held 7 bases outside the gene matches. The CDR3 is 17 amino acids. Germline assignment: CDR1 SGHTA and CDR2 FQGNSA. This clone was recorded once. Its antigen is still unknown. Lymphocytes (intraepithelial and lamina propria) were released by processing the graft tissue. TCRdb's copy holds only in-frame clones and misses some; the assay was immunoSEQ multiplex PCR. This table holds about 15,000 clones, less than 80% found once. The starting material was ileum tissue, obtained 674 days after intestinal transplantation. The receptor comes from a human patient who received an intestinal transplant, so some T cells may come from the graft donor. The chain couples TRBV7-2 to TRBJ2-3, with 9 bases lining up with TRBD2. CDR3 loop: CASSFPLAGISTDTQYF. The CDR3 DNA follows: TGTGCCAGCAGCTTCCCGCTAGCGGGGATTAGCACAGATACGCAGTATTTT.